The 5 T cell receptor beta chains given below trace back to one sample, sequenced in a study of cytomegalovirus exposure and HLA in healthy donors. It was with 60 Vbeta and 13 Jbeta primers that the PCR ran. Assay: immunoSEQ multiplex PCR; the TCRdb copy retains only in-frame clones and omits some. In the table there are about 190,000 clones, around 85% of which are singletons. The specimen sequenced was PBMCs. All receptors come from a man over 45 in good health and CMV-seronegative.

This clone was picked up one time. V gene TRBV2 combines with J gene TRBJ2-1; TRBD2 might be the D (5 bases). Trimming cost V 7 bases and J 2 bases, with 12 bases left between them. CDR3 length: 14 residues. Looked up from germline, CDR1 is SNHLY and CDR2 is FYNNEI. In DNA, the CDR3 is TGTGCCAGCAAGAAGGACGGGGCCTACAATGAGCAGTTCTTC. It translates to CASKKDGAYNEQFF.

The V and J genes are TRBV27 and TRBJ1-1, with no clear D. The germline V gene encodes CDR1 MNHEY and CDR2 SMNVEV (reference sequence). The V and J ends lost 7 bases and 4 bases respectively, with 13 bases between them. The CDR3 length is 13 residues. The CDR3 loop is CASTSLGSTEAFF. The CDR3 DNA is TGTGCCAGCACCAGCCTGGGGAGCACTGAAGCTTTCTTT.

This chain uses TRBV5-1 with TRBJ2-7, with unresolved D. Germline CDR1 is SGHRS and CDR2 is YFSETQ. Trimming stripped 4 bases from V and 0 bases from J, with 11 bases between. The CDR3 runs 14 residues. For the CDR3, the DNA is TGCGCCAGCAGCCCTGCGAGCACCTCCTACGAGCAGTACTTC. Translating gives CASSPASTSYEQYF.

The chain recombines TRBV15 with TRBJ1-4; 9 nucleotides match TRBD1. This CDR3 spans 18 amino acids. J lost 6 bases, V lost 3 bases, and 14 bases had no gene match. Germline loops: CDR1 LNHNV, CDR2 YYDKDF (reference sequence). The chain's CDR3 is CATSRGRTGDALDEKLFF. DNA of the CDR3: TGTGCCACCAGCAGGGGTCGGACAGGGGACGCTCTCGATGAAAAACTGTTTTTT.

The V and J genes are TRBV29-1 and TRBJ2-5; D unresolved. The CDR3 has 12 residues. Germline V gives CDR1 SQVTM, CDR2 ANQGSEA. V was trimmed by 2 bases and J by 8 bases, leaving 12 bases between them. This CDR3 is CSVETSPGTQYF. The CDR3, as DNA: TGCAGCGTTGAAACTTCACCAGGAACCCAGTACTTC.